Presented here are 29 T cell receptor beta chains from one specimen sequenced in a study of human T cells and chemical hapten exposure. Described time point: pre-sensitization, week 0. Treatment noted: therapeutic diphenylcyclopropenone sensitization with weekly scalp DPC. TCRdb redid the calling of the RACE reads with MiXCR, one entry per CDR3 protein. This sample carries 85,000 to 90,000 distinct CDR3 sequences, around 10% of them seen once, and the ten largest clones take approximately 3.9%. The sample was whole blood, taken in connection with sensitization to the hapten diphenylcyclopropenone (DPC). Every receptor here comes from a woman aged 40 to 49 with alopecia areata. Some clones in this sample may be carry-over from other donors' samples.

As for this clonotype: It may be a read error: a sequence one base away is much more abundant. The chain employs TRBV29-1 and TRBJ1-2; perhaps TRBD1 as D (6 bases). CDR3 length: 15 amino acids. Per germline, CDR1 SQVTM and CDR2 ANQGSEA. CDR3 sequence: CSVLAGQKNTYGYAF. CDR3 coding DNA: TGCAGCGTTTTAGCGGGACAAAAGAATACCTATGGCTACGCCTTC.

This chain uses TRBV7-2 with TRBJ2-1, with D tentatively TRBD1 (6 bases). CDR3 length equals 16 residues. V was pared by 7 bases and J by 2 bases, with 18 bases between. CDR1 and CDR2 (germline): SGHTA, FQGNSA. The CDR3 sequence is CASTPGALTTYNEQFF. The CDR3 DNA is TGTGCCAGCACCCCAGGGGCTCTCACTACCTACAATGAGCAGTTCTTC.

This clonotype was found many times. The chain uses TRBV7-9 and TRBJ2-4, with unresolved D. In germline, CDR1 is SEHNR, CDR2 FQNEAQ (reference sequence). The ends were cut back, 2 bases at V and 4 bases at J, with 15 bases in the middle. The CDR3 is 16 residues long. CDR3 in amino acids: CASSLKASTGKNIQYF. The CDR3 bases are TGTGCCAGCAGCTTAAAGGCATCCACTGGGAAAAACATTCAGTACTTC.

The chain links TRBV4-1 to TRBJ2-5, with 8 nucleotides matching TRBD2. CDR1 is MGHRA, CDR2 YSYEKL, per germline. The trim removed 1 base at V and 5 bases at J, leaving 6 bases unmatched. CDR3 length: 15 amino acids. CDR3 amino acids: CASSQVSGSYETQYF. The CDR3 coding sequence is TGCGCCAGCAGCCAAGTGAGCGGGAGTTACGAGACCCAGTACTTC.

This clonotype has only a few counts. V is TRBV7-9 and J is TRBJ1-6; tentative D call: TRBD1 (5 bases). This CDR3 comprises 15 residues. Germline assignment: CDR1 SEHNR and CDR2 FQNEAQ (reference sequence). V lost 3 bases to trimming and J lost 2 bases, with 8 bases between them. The DNA of the CDR3 is TGTGCCAGCAGCTTCGGGGGGGCCTATAATTCACCCCTCCACTTT. This sequence encodes CASSFGGAYNSPLHF. Looking up the rest from reference TRBV7-9 and TRBJ1-6 gives the full variable domain: DTGVSQNPRHKITKRGQNVTFRCDPISEHNRLYWYRQTLGQGPEFLTYFQNEAQLEKSRLLSDRFSAERPKGSFSTLEIQRTEQGDSAMYLCASSFGGAYNSPLHFGNGTRLTVT.

This clonotype was found a few times. The chain uses TRBV7-9 and TRBJ2-4, with TRBD1 identical over 8 bases. CDR1 SEHNR and CDR2 FQNEAQ come from the germline V gene (reference sequence). The trim removed 6 bases at V and 7 bases at J, leaving 8 bases unmatched. CDR3 length equals 14 residues. CDR3 in amino acids: CASSSTGGGNIQYF. The CDR3 DNA is TGTGCCAGCAGTTCCACAGGGGGAGGCAACATTCAGTACTTC.

This clonotype appeared a few times. The chain combines TRBV7-9 with TRBJ2-3, with D possibly TRBD1 on 5 matching bases. V lost 2 bases and J lost 4, with 7 bases in between. This CDR3 comprises 13 residues. Per germline, CDR1 SEHNR and CDR2 FQNEAQ (reference sequence). CDR3 nucleotides: TGTGCCAGCAGCTTAAGGGGTCCAGATACGCAGTATTTT. Amino acids: CASSLRGPDTQYF.

This clonotype was seen repeatedly, ten times or more. The J gene is TRBJ1-1, the V gene TRBV5-1, with D possibly matching TRBD1 (6 bases). The germline V gene encodes CDR1 SGHRS and CDR2 YFSETQ. V gave up 4 bases and J gave up 7 bases, with 23 bases separating them. CDR3 length equals 16 residues. The CDR3 loop is CASSIGQRLVGGEAFF. Here the CDR3 DNA reads TGCGCCAGCAGCATCGGACAGAGACTGGTAGGGGGTGAAGCTTTCTTT.

Many counts were recorded for this clonotype. The rearrangement joins TRBV27 to TRBJ2-3; TRBD1 might be the D (6 bases). Germline CDR1 is MNHEY and CDR2 is SMNVEV (reference sequence). The CDR3 sequence is 14 residues long. Deletions cut 3 bases from V and 7 bases from J, with 14 bases between. DNA for the CDR3: TGTGCCAGCAGTTTGGTCAGGGGACGAAATACGCAGTATTTT. It is translated as CASSLVRGRNTQYF.

V usage is TRBV4-1 and J usage is TRBJ1-2; TRBD1 might be the D (5 bases). This CDR3 spans 14 amino acids. Trimming cost V 1 base and J 4 bases, with 10 bases left between them. CDR1 MGHRA and CDR2 YSYEKL come from the germline V gene. The CDR3 coding sequence is TGCGCCAGCAGCCAAGGCGGGGGGACCTATGGCTACACCTTC. It yields the protein CASSQGGGTYGYTF.

This clonotype has just a few counts. The CDR3 loop reads CASSLRVGTSGVGEQFF. Written as DNA, the CDR3 is TGTGCCAGCAGCTTAAGGGTCGGGACTAGCGGGGTTGGGGAGCAGTTCTTC. The rearrangement joins TRBV7-3 to TRBJ2-1, with TRBD2 identical over 13 bases. Germline CDR1 and CDR2: SGHTA and FQGTGA. CDR3 size: 17 residues. Losses at the gene ends were 1 base for V and 10 bases for J; bases not matched to a gene: 10.

The chain couples TRBV3-1 to TRBJ1-3; D unclear. The germline V gene has CDR1 LGHDT and CDR2 YNNKEL (reference sequence). CDR3 length equals 12 residues. V gave up 1 base and J gave up 4 bases, with 2 bases separating them. DNA for the CDR3: TGTGCCAGCAGCCAAGTAGGAAACACCATATATTTT. Amino acid sequence: CASSQVGNTIYF.

This sequence joins TRBV9 and TRBJ2-7; a weak D match, TRBD2 (5 bases). Germline CDR1 is SGDLS and CDR2 is YYNGEE. There are 13 residues in the CDR3. V was pared by 3 bases and J by 5 bases, with 12 bases between. The DNA of the CDR3 is TGTGCCAGCAGCGAGGCGGGTTCCCACGAGCAGTACTTC. Translating it yields CASSEAGSHEQYF.

This clonotype was recorded many times. The chain recombines TRBV13 with TRBJ2-5; 8 bases line up with TRBD2. The V segment lost 1 base and the J segment 4 bases; nucleotides outside the gene matches: 5. The CDR3 contains 15 residues. Germline assignment: CDR1 PRHDT and CDR2 FYEKMQ (reference sequence). The CDR3 reads CASSLAGGPSETQYF. CDR3 DNA sequence: TGTGCCAGCAGCTTAGCGGGGGGGCCCTCAGAGACCCAGTACTTC.

This clonotype came up a few times. The CDR3 region is CASSPSYSYEQYF. As DNA, the CDR3 is TGTGCCAGTAGTCCGAGCTATTCCTACGAGCAGTACTTC. The V gene is TRBV19, the J gene TRBJ2-7, with no clear D. In germline, CDR1 is LNHDA, CDR2 SQIVND (reference sequence). The CDR3 contains 13 residues. V shed 5 bases and J shed 1 base, with 9 bases lying between them. Looking up the rest from reference TRBV19 and TRBJ2-7 gives the full variable domain: DGGITQSPKYLFRKEGQNVTLSCEQNLNHDAMYWYRQDPGQGLRLIYYSQIVNDFQKGDIAEGYSVSREKKESFPLTVTSAQKNPTAFYLCASSPSYSYEQYFGPGTRLTVT.

The table lists this clonotype with many counts. The chain has TRBV3-1 and TRBJ1-1; no clear D gene. Between the trimmed V and J ends, which lost 2 bases and 4 bases, there was a span of 11 bases. This CDR3 spans 14 amino acids. The V gene's germline CDR1 is LGHDT and CDR2 YNNKEL (reference sequence). CDR3 DNA: TGTGCCAGCAGCCAACCCGGACGGATCACTGAAGCTTTCTTT. This translates into CASSQPGRITEAFF.

In its sample, this clonotype was seen many times. V and J are TRBV10-3 and TRBJ1-1; D is possibly TRBD1 (5 bases). The length of the CDR3 is 14 residues. Germline V lookup: CDR1 ENHRY, CDR2 SYGVKD. V gave up 5 bases and J gave up 3 bases, with 13 bases separating them. The CDR3 region is CAISMTRGDTEAFF. The CDR3, as DNA: TGTGCCATCAGTATGACACGGGGGGACACTGAAGCTTTCTTT.

In this sample, this clonotype turned up many times. The chain links TRBV29-1 to TRBJ1-5; D might be TRBD1 (5 bases). The V end lost 7 bases, the J end lost 7 bases, and 14 bases lay between the germline ends. The length of the CDR3 is 12 residues. Germline V CDR1 and CDR2: SQVTM, ANQGSEA. CDR3 in amino acids: CSAKVGDQPQHF. The CDR3 nucleotides are TGCAGCGCTAAGGTCGGGGACCAGCCCCAGCATTTT.

This clonotype is medium-sized (0.01 to 0.1%) in the sample. The chain combines TRBV6-2 or TRBV6-3 with TRBJ2-5; 11 bases fit TRBD1. Germline CDR1 reads MNHEY; CDR2 reads SVGEGT. CDR3 length: 15 residues. Trimming at V came to 4 bases and at J to 4 bases, leaving 5 bases not matched to a gene. CDR3 bases: TGTGCCAGCAGTTCCGGGACAGGGGGAGGAGAGACCCAGTACTTC. Its protein is CASSSGTGGGETQYF.

At least ten counts were recorded for this clonotype. The chain couples TRBV5-1 to TRBJ1-4; D is uncertain. There are 14 residues in the CDR3. Germline assignment: CDR1 SGHRS and CDR2 YFSETQ. The V and J ends lost 1 base and 3 bases respectively, with 7 bases between them. CDR3 in DNA: TGCGCCAGCAGCTTGTCCGGGTCTAATGAAAAACTGTTTTTT. This translates into CASSLSGSNEKLFF.

The chain carries TRBV4-3 and TRBJ2-3; no clear D. V dropped 0 bases and J dropped 0 bases, with 7 bases sitting between them. The CDR3 is 15 residues long. Germline-derived CDR1 and CDR2 are LGHNA and YSLEER. CDR3 DNA sequence: TGCGCCAGCAGCCAAGATTCCGCGAGCACAGATACGCAGTATTTT. It yields the protein CASSQDSASTDTQYF.

The chain has TRBV6-2 or TRBV6-3 and TRBJ2-7; D is unresolved. The CDR3 loop spans 15 amino acids. CDR1 and CDR2 (germline): MNHEY, SVGEGT. The V and J ends lost 6 bases and 0 bases respectively, with 15 bases between them. CDR3 in amino acids: CASSTSAVSSYEQYF. As DNA, the CDR3 is TGTGCCAGCAGCACCTCAGCAGTGAGCTCCTACGAGCAGTACTTC.

The chain links TRBV7-9 to TRBJ1-2; D unclear. V was trimmed by 5 bases and J by 6 bases, leaving 19 bases between them. The CDR3 has 15 residues. CDR1 is SEHNR and CDR2 is FQNEAQ in the germline V gene (reference sequence). The CDR3 loop reads CASSRVFSRLNGYTF. CDR3 bases: TGTGCCAGCAGCCGAGTCTTTTCAAGACTGAATGGCTACACCTTC. The variable domain in full, completed from reference TRBV7-9 and TRBJ1-2, reads DTGVSQNPRHKITKRGQNVTFRCDPISEHNRLYWYRQTLGQGPEFLTYFQNEAQLEKSRLLSDRFSAERPKGSFSTLEIQRTEQGDSAMYLCASSRVFSRLNGYTFGSGTRLTVV.

This clonotype showed up many times. The V and J genes are TRBV6-2 or TRBV6-3 and TRBJ2-2; the D is unclear. Germline V gene lookup returns CDR1 MNHEY and CDR2 SVGEGT. The CDR3 is made up of 12 amino acids. V was cut by 6 bases and J by 4 bases, with 6 bases left in between. This chain's CDR3 is CASSPRTGELFF. CDR3 coding DNA: TGTGCCAGCAGCCCACGCACCGGGGAGCTGTTTTTT.

A note on this clonotype: This may come from a read error, since a much larger clone is one base off. The chain joins TRBV14 to TRBJ1-2; the D is unclear. The CDR3 covers 14 residues. CDR1 is SGHDN, CDR2 FVKESK, per germline. Trimming left V 4 bases short and J 2 bases short, with 11 bases between. CDR3: CASSRALGNYGYTF. The CDR3 nucleotides are TGTGCCAGCAGCCGGGCCCTGGGAAACTATGGCTACACCTTC.

A word on this clonotype: This may be a read error, as it is one base from a much larger clone. The rearrangement links TRBV18 to TRBJ1-2; D unresolved. Trimming removed 4 bases at V and 0 bases at J, with 9 bases between. Germline V gene sequence: CDR1 KGHSH, CDR2 LQKENI. The length of the CDR3 is 14 residues. CDR3 amino acids: CASSRDGSNYGYTF. The CDR3, as DNA: TGTGCCAGCTCACGCGACGGATCTAACTATGGCTACACCTTC.

This clonotype was detected ten times or more. The rearrangement uses TRBV5-4 and TRBJ1-1, with D perhaps TRBD1 (5 bases). Trimming removed 2 bases at V and 2 bases at J, with 10 bases between. CDR3 length: 14 amino acids. CDR1 and CDR2 (germline): SGHNT, YYREEE (reference sequence). The CDR3 loop reads CASSFGTGNTEAFF. In nucleotides, the CDR3 is TGTGCCAGCAGCTTCGGGACGGGAAACACTGAAGCTTTCTTT.

The chain employs TRBV12-3 or TRBV12-4 and TRBJ1-3; possible D gene TRBD1, 6 bases. The V end lost 1 base, the J end lost 3 bases, and 16 bases lay between the germline ends. The CDR3 covers 17 residues. The CDR3 DNA reads as TGTGCCAGCAGTTTAGGTTTAGCGGGGGCGAGTGGAAACACCATATATTTT. Translation gives CASSLGLAGASGNTIYF.

This clonotype has only a few counts. CDR3 loop: CASNNQGDYGYTF. CDR3 DNA sequence: TGTGCCAGTAACAATCAGGGTGACTATGGCTACACCTTC. This chain links TRBV19 with TRBJ1-2; a possible D gene is TRBD1 (5 bases). This CDR3 spans 13 amino acids. The V gene's germline CDR1 is LNHDA and CDR2 SQIVND (reference sequence). V lost 7 bases to trimming and J lost 3 bases, with 12 bases between them.